A single T cell receptor beta chain is shown here with its context. Its antigen is as yet unknown. One end of the junction varies from germline; a read error may be responsible. This sample was included in a study of T cells after yellow fever vaccination. General study points: Post-booster reappearance was seen for most primary-vaccination clones (about 96% CD4, roughly 91% CD8).

This CDR3 contains 14 residues. Germline V gives CDR1 SEHNR, CDR2 FQNEAQ (reference sequence). 5'RACE template switching added a universal primer site and UMIs to TCR cDNA. A single record per CDR3 protein comes from TCRdb applying MiXCR to the 5' RACE reads. Of about 240,000 distinct CDR3 sequences detected, about 7% appear once; the ten largest clones hold over 0.65%. The starting material was CD4+ T cells sorted from PBMCs, obtained 15 days after the yellow fever booster vaccination. This TCR derives from a man aged 25 to 40 who received the YFV17D yellow fever vaccine. This chain links TRBV7-9 with TRBJ2-3; 10 bases are a match to TRBD2. The CDR3: CASSSLAGTDTQCF. The CDR3, as DNA: TGTGCCAGCAGCTCACTAGCGGGAACAGATACGCAGTGTTTT.